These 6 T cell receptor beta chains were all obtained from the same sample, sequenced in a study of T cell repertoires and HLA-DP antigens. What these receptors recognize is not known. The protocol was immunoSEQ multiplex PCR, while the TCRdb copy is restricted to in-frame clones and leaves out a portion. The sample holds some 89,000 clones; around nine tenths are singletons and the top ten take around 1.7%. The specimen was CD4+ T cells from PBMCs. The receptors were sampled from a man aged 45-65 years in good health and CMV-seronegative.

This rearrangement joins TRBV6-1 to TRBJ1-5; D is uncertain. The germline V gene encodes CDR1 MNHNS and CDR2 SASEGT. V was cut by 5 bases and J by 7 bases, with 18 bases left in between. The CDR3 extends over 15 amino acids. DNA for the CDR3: TGTGCCAGCAGTCATCAGATGGGAGATGGGCAGCCCCAGCATTTT. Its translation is CASSHQMGDGQPQHF.

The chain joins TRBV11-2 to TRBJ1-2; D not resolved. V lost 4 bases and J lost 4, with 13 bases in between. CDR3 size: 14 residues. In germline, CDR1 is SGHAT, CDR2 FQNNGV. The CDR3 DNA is TGTGCCAGCAGCTCAGGACCGTCGAGCTATGGCTACACCTTC. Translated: CASSSGPSSYGYTF.

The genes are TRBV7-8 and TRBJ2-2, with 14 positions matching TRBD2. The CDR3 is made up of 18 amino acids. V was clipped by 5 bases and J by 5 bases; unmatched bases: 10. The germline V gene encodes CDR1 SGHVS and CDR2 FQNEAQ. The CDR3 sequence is CASSLRLAGGPSTGELFF. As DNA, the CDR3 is TGTGCCAGCAGCCTTCGACTAGCGGGAGGGCCGAGTACCGGGGAGCTGTTTTTT.

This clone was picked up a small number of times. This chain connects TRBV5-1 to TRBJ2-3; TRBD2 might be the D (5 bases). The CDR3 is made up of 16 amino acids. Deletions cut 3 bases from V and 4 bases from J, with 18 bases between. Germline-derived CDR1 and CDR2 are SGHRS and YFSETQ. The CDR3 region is CASSSNGLAAADTQYF. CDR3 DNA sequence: TGCGCCAGCAGCTCCAATGGACTGGCGGCAGCAGATACGCAGTATTTT. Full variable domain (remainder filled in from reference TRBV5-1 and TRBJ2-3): KAGVTQTPRYLIKTRGQQVTLSCSPISGHRSVSWYQQTPGQGLQFLFEYFSETQRNKGNFPGRFSGRQFSNSRSEMNVSTLELGDSALYLCASSSNGLAAADTQYFGPGTRLTVL.

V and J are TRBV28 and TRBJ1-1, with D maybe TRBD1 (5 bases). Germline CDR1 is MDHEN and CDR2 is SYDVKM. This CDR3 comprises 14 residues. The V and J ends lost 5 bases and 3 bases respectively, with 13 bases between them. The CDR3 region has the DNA TGTGCCAGCAGTCCCTTTCGACAGTACACTGAAGCTTTCTTT. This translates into CASSPFRQYTEAFF. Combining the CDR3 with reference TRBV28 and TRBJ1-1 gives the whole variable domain DVKVTQSSRYLVKRTGEKVFLECVQDMDHENMFWYRQDPGLGLRLIYFSYDVKMKEKGDIPEGYSVSREKKERFSLILESASTNQTSMYLCASSPFRQYTEAFFGQGTRLTVV.

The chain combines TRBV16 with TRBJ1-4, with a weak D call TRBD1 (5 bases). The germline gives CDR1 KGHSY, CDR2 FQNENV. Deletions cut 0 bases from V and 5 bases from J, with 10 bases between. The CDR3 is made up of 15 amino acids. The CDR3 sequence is CASSQSRQGNEKLFF. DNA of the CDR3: TGTGCCAGCAGCCAATCTCGGCAGGGCAATGAAAAACTGTTTTTT.